Each of the 15 T cell receptor beta chains below was sequenced from the same sample in a study of blood T cells in healthy people across ages. Sample-barcoded 5' priming and a J-beta primer mix drove a second PCR of about 6 to 11 cycles. TCRdb ran MiXCR on the 5' RACE reads and lists one entry per CDR3 protein. The sample includes about a million distinct CDR3 sequences, around 48% of them seen just once. The material sequenced was blood. Receptor source: a man aged 25-45 years in good health.

This chain connects TRBV6-2 or TRBV6-3 to TRBJ1-5; TRBD1 matches 8 bases. The CDR3 contains 18 residues. Germline-derived CDR1 and CDR2 are MNHEY and SVGEGT. V dropped 6 bases and J dropped 2; count of bases not matched to a gene: 15. As DNA, the CDR3 is TGTGCCAGCAGATCCGGGACAGGACCATCAGGGGGCAATCAGCCCCAGCATTTT. Protein product: CASRSGTGPSGGNQPQHF.

This clonotype was seen just once. The germline gene is not matched at one end of the junction; a read error may be the cause. The chain joins TRBV4-2 to TRBJ2-3; 8 nucleotides agree with TRBD2. This CDR3 is built from 16 residues. Germline lookup yields CDR1 LGHNA and CDR2 YNFKEQ. The CDR3 region is CAGSPSGTRGTDTQYF. Written as DNA, the CDR3 is TGTGCCGGCAGTCCCTCCGGGACTAGGGGGACAGATACGCAGTATTTT.

The CDR3 loop reads CASSIEEATDTQYF. DNA for the CDR3: TGTGCCAGTAGTATTGAGGAGGCAACAGATACGCAGTATTTT. The chain couples TRBV19 to TRBJ2-3, with TRBD2 as a possible D gene (5 bases). The CDR3 loop spans 14 amino acids. V gave up 3 bases and J gave up 3 bases, with 10 bases separating them. Per the germline V gene, CDR1 is LNHDA and CDR2 is SQIVND (reference sequence).

The rearrangement links TRBV5-1 to TRBJ2-1, with 10 bases matching TRBD2. The CDR3 extends over 18 amino acids. V lost 1 base to trimming and J lost 1 base; unmatched junction nucleotides: 8. Germline assignment: CDR1 SGHRS and CDR2 YFSETQ. Here the CDR3 reads CASSLYVLAGESYNEQFF. In DNA, the CDR3 is TGCGCCAGCAGCTTGTATGTCCTAGCGGGAGAGTCCTACAATGAGCAGTTCTTC. Drawing the rest from reference TRBV5-1 and TRBJ2-1, the complete variable domain is KAGVTQTPRYLIKTRGQQVTLSCSPISGHRSVSWYQQTPGQGLQFLFEYFSETQRNKGNFPGRFSGRQFSNSRSEMNVSTLELGDSALYLCASSLYVLAGESYNEQFFGPGTRLTVL.

This clonotype was observed once. The J gene is TRBJ2-1, the V gene TRBV12-3 or TRBV12-4, with 10 bases aligning to TRBD2. The ends lost 8 bases at V and 6 bases at J; junction bases unmatched: 10. CDR3 length equals 15 residues. The CDR3 reads CASVHAGLALNEQFF. The CDR3 DNA follows: TGTGCCAGCGTACACGCGGGACTAGCGCTCAATGAGCAGTTCTTC.

The genes are TRBV2 and TRBJ2-2, with TRBD2 as a possible D gene (5 bases). This CDR3 has 14 residues. Germline loops: CDR1 SNHLY, CDR2 FYNNEI. With 4 bases removed from V and 1 base from J, the gap between germline ends came to 7 bases. Written as DNA, the CDR3 is TGTGCCAGCAGTGGAGGGAAGAACACCGGGGAGCTGTTTTTT. Protein: CASSGGKNTGELFF.

This clonotype was counted between two and nine times. The chain combines TRBV27 with TRBJ2-1; D gene unclear. The CDR3 runs 15 residues. CDR1 is MNHEY and CDR2 is SMNVEV in the germline V gene (reference sequence). Trimming removed 6 bases at V and 0 bases at J, with 12 bases between. Here the CDR3 DNA reads TGTGCCAGCAGACTACAGCTTAGCTCCTACAATGAGCAGTTCTTC. Protein: CASRLQLSSYNEQFF.

This sequence joins TRBV4-1 and TRBJ1-1, with D perhaps matching TRBD1 (5 bases). There are 14 residues in the CDR3. The germline gives CDR1 MGHRA, CDR2 YSYEKL. The V and J ends lost 4 bases and 1 base respectively, with 10 bases between them. CDR3 sequence (DNA): TGCGCCAGCAGCCCCGGGGCCCCGAACACTGAAGCTTTCTTT. It is translated as CASSPGAPNTEAFF.

The sample holds a few counts of this clonotype. The chain couples TRBV15 to TRBJ2-3; TRBD2 agrees at 11 bases. CDR3 length equals 17 residues. Germline assignment: CDR1 LNHNV and CDR2 YYDKDF (reference sequence). V was pared by 1 base and J by 3 bases, with 6 bases of the junction left unmatched. The CDR3 DNA reads as TGTGCCACCAGCAGAGGTAGCGGGGGGGTTAAGACAGATACGCAGTATTTT. Translating gives CATSRGSGGVKTDTQYF.

The chain is built from TRBV28 and TRBJ2-7, with 9 bases aligning to TRBD2. The length of the CDR3 is 15 residues. Losses at the gene ends were 7 bases for V and 1 base for J; bases not matched to a gene: 8. The germline gives CDR1 MDHEN, CDR2 SYDVKM. This CDR3 is CASTAGGQISYEQYF. In nucleotides, the CDR3 is TGTGCCAGCACCGCGGGGGGGCAAATTTCCTACGAGCAGTACTTC. The variable domain in full, with the rest retrieved from reference TRBV28 and TRBJ2-7, is DVKVTQSSRYLVKRTGEKVFLECVQDMDHENMFWYRQDPGLGLRLIYFSYDVKMKEKGDIPEGYSVSREKKERFSLILESASTNQTSMYLCASTAGGQISYEQYFGPGTRLTVT.

This clonotype has a single count. V and J are TRBV7-9 and TRBJ1-1; weak D call: TRBD1 (5 bases). This CDR3 has 16 amino acids. Germline CDR1 and CDR2: SEHNR and FQNEAQ (reference sequence). V was pared by 4 bases and J by 5 bases, with 20 bases between. In nucleotides, the CDR3 is TGTGCCAGCAGCTCGTATCAGGGATTATCGCGGACTGAAGCTTTCTTT. Amino acids: CASSSYQGLSRTEAFF. Together with reference TRBV7-9 and TRBJ1-1, the CDR3 gives the full variable domain: DTGVSQNPRHKITKRGQNVTFRCDPISEHNRLYWYRQTLGQGPEFLTYFQNEAQLEKSRLLSDRFSAERPKGSFSTLEIQRTEQGDSAMYLCASSSYQGLSRTEAFFGQGTRLTVV.

The rearrangement links TRBV5-4 to TRBJ2-7; 8 bases match TRBD2. J was trimmed by 6 bases and V by 2 bases; bases with no gene match: 7. CDR1 and CDR2 (germline): SGHNT, YYREEE (reference sequence). CDR3 length: 14 residues. As DNA, the CDR3 is TGTGCCAGCAGCTTCACGGGGGGGCCATGCGAGCAGTACTTC. Protein: CASSFTGGPCEQYF.

This chain links TRBV20-1 with TRBJ1-6; unclear D gene. V lost 3 bases, J lost 0 bases, and 12 bases lay in between. Per germline, CDR1 DFQATT and CDR2 SNEGSKA (reference sequence). This CDR3 has 16 residues. The CDR3 region has the DNA TGCAGTGCTAGGCAGAAGACCAGCTCCTATAATTCACCCCTCCACTTT. Protein: CSARQKTSSYNSPLHF.

CDR3 coding DNA: TGCAGCGTTGAGCGTCCCACCAGTGAAGCTTTCTTT. Translated: CSVERPTSEAFF. The chain combines TRBV29-1 with TRBJ1-1; no definite D call. Germline CDR1 reads SQVTM; CDR2 reads ANQGSEA. The CDR3 contains 12 residues. V dropped 3 bases and J dropped 7 bases, with 12 bases sitting between them.

This clonotype has more than one count but fewer than ten. The chain recombines TRBV7-2 with TRBJ2-7; D is uncertain. V was trimmed by 0 bases and J by 5 bases, leaving 11 bases between them. Germline CDR1 reads SGHTA; CDR2 reads FQGNSA. The CDR3 contains 14 residues. The CDR3 here is CASSLAFDPNEQYF. The CDR3 DNA is TGTGCCAGCAGCTTAGCCTTCGACCCAAACGAGCAGTACTTC.